This T cell receptor beta chain was obtained from a study of T cells in Graves' hyperthyroidism and ophthalmopathy. Findings and limits, study-wide: Blood also showed most of the thyroid clonotypes that were expanded above 0.001. The model's output predicted ophthalmopathy at a median of around 6.9 months prior to onset.

This clonotype was detected many times. Its antigen is undetermined. V shed 0 bases and J shed 0 bases, with 8 bases lying between them. The CDR3 totals 15 residues. The germline gives CDR1 MNHNY, CDR2 SVGAGI (reference sequence). TCR beta CDR3 sequences were amplified from RNA transcripts. The TCR CDR3 was amplified in a first-round RT-PCR using the HTBI primer set. TCRdb reanalysed the multiplex PCR reads using MiXCR and keeps one entry per CDR3 protein. The table lists about 350,000 distinct CDR3 sequences, 17% of them singletons. The chain carries TRBV6-6 and TRBJ1-1, with TRBD1 as a possible D gene (6 bases). The sequence was obtained from a woman younger than 45 with Graves' hyperthyroidism that later progressed to Graves' ophthalmopathy. Sequenced input: blood. The CDR3 sequence is CASSYSQGMNTEAFF. The CDR3 DNA sequence: TGTGCCAGCAGTTACTCTCAGGGGATGAACACTGAAGCTTTCTTT.